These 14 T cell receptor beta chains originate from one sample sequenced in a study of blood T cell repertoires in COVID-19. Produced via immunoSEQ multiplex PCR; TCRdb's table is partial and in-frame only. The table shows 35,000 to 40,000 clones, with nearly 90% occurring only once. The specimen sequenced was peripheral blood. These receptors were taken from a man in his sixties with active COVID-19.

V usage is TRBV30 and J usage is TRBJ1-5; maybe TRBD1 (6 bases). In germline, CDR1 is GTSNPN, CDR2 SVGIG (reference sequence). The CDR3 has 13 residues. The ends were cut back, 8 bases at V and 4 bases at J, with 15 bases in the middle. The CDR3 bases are TGTGCCGTAGGATGGACAGTGAATCAGCCCCAGCATTTT. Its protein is CAVGWTVNQPQHF.

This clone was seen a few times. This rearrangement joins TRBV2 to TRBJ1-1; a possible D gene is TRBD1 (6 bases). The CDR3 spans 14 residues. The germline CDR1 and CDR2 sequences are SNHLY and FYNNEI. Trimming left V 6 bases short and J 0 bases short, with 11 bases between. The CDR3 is CASRRGQLNTEAFF. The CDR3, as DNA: TGTGCCAGCAGACGCGGACAGTTGAACACTGAAGCTTTCTTT. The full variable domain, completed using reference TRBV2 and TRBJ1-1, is EPEVTQTPSHQVTQMGQEVILRCVPISNHLYFYWYRQILGQKVEFLVSFYNNEISEKSEIFDDQFSVERPDGSNFTLKIRSTKLEDSAMYFCASRRGQLNTEAFFGQGTRLTVV.

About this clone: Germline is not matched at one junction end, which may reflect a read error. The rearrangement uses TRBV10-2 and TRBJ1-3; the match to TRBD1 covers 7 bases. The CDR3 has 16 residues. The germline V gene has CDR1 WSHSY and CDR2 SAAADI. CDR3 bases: TGCGCCAGCAGTCAGTCGGGACAGTCTCCTGGAAACACCATATATTTT. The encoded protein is CASSQSGQSPGNTIYF.

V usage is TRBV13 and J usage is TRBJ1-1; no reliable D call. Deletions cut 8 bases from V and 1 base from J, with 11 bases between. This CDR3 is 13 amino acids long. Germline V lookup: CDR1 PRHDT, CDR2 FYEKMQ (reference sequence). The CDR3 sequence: CASSGIPNTEAFF. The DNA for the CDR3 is TGTGCCAGCTCAGGAATACCGAACACTGAAGCTTTCTTT.

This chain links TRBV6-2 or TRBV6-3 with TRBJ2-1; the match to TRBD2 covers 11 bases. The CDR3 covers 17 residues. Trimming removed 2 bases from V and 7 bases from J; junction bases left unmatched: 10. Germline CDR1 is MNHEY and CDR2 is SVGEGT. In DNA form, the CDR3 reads TGTGCCAGCAGTTACCACATAACTAGCGGGAGAGGAAATGAGCAGTTCTTC. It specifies CASSYHITSGRGNEQFF.

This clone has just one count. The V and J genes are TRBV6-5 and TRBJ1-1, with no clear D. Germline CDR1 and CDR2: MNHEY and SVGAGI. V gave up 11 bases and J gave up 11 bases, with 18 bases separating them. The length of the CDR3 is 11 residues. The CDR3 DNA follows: TGTGCCGTCAGAGGCACGTTTTTGGCTTTCTTT. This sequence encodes CAVRGTFLAFF.

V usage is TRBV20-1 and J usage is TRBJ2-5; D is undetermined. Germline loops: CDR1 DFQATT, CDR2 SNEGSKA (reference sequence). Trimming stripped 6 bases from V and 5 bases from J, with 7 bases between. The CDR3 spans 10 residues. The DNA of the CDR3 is TGCAGTGCCCCGGAGGAGACCCAGTACTTC. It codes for CSAPEETQYF.

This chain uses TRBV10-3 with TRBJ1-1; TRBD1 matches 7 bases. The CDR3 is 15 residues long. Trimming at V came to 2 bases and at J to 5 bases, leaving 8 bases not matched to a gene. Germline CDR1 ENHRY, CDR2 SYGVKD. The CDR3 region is CAISEAGQSGTEAFF. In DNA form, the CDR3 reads TGTGCCATCAGTGAGGCGGGACAGTCGGGGACTGAAGCTTTCTTT.

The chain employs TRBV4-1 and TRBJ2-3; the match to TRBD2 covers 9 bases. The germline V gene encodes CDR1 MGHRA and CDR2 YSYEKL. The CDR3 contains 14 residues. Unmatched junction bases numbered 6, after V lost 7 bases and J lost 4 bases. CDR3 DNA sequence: TGCGCCAGCACGGCGGGAGGGCCGGCAGATACGCAGTATTTT. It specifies CASTAGGPADTQYF.

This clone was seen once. The CDR3: CASSVDFQETQYF. CDR3 nucleotides: TGTGCCAGCAGTGTGGACTTTCAAGAGACCCAGTACTTC. This chain connects TRBV2 to TRBJ2-5, with a possible D match to TRBD2 (5 bases). The V gene's germline CDR1 is SNHLY and CDR2 FYNNEI. With 4 bases removed from V and 2 bases from J, the gap between germline ends came to 8 bases. CDR3 length equals 13 residues.

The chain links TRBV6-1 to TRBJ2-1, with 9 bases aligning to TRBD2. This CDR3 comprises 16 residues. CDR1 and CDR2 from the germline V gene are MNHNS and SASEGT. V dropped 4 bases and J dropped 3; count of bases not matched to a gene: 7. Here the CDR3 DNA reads TGTGCCAGCAGTGTCTCCCTAGCGGGATTCTACAATGAGCAGTTCTTC. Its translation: CASSVSLAGFYNEQFF.

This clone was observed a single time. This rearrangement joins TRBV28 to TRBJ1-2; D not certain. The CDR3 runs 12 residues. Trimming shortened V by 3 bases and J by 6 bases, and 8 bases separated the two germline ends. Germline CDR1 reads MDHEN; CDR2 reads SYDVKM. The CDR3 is CASSFGRNGYTF. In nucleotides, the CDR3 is TGTGCCAGCAGTTTCGGGAGGAATGGCTACACCTTC.

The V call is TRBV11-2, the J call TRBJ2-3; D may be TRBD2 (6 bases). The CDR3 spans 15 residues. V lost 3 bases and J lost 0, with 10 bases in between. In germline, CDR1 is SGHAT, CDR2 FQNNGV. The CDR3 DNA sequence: TGTGCCAGCAGCTTGGGGGGTTCTAGCACAGATACGCAGTATTTT. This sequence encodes CASSLGGSSTDTQYF.

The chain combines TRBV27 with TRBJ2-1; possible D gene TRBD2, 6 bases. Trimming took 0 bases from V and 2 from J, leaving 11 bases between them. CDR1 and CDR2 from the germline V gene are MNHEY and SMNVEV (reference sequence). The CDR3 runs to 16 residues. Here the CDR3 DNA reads TGTGCCAGCAGTTTATCTGGCAGGGAGGCCTACAATGAGCAGTTCTTC. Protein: CASSLSGREAYNEQFF.